The 10 T cell receptor beta chains reported below all come from one sample, sequenced in a study of T cell responses to AZD1222 COVID-19 vaccine. Assay used: immunoSEQ multiplex PCR; TCRdb lists only in-frame clones, some missing. The sample consists of fewer than 130,000 clones, roughly 92% of them appearing once. The sample here was peripheral blood, taken on day 0 of AZD1222 vaccination. These receptor sequences come from an adult in good health.

V and J are TRBV19 and TRBJ1-2; D gene ambiguous. Germline V gene data show CDR1 as LNHDA and CDR2 as SQIVND (reference sequence). V shed 4 bases and J shed 4 bases, with 7 bases lying between them. CDR3 length: 12 residues. The CDR3 nucleotides are TGTGCCAGTAGTAGCTCTCTCTATGGCTACACCTTC. It specifies CASSSSLYGYTF.

A few counts support this clone. This sequence joins TRBV7-9 and TRBJ2-1, with D perhaps matching TRBD1 (6 bases). The CDR3 runs 18 residues. Between the trimmed V and J ends, which lost 5 bases and 0 bases, there was a span of 20 bases. Germline V gene sequence: CDR1 SEHNR, CDR2 FQNEAQ (reference sequence). The CDR3 spells CASSPPAGDRNSYNEQFF. CDR3 in DNA: TGTGCCAGCAGCCCCCCAGCAGGTGACAGGAACTCCTACAATGAGCAGTTCTTC.

The CDR3 is CASSSRNSLGSPLHF. For the CDR3, the DNA is TGTGCCAGCAGCTCTCGGAACAGCCTGGGGTCACCCCTCCACTTT. The genes are TRBV7-2 and TRBJ1-6; D remains ambiguous. The CDR3 loop spans 15 amino acids. The V end was cut by 4 bases, the J end by 10 bases, with 17 bases between. Germline assignment: CDR1 SGHTA and CDR2 FQGNSA.

The CDR3 coding sequence is TGTGCCAGTTCCTTCGGCTATACGCAGTATTTT. It translates to CASSFGYTQYF. The chain uses TRBV5-4 and TRBJ2-3; D gene unclear. The CDR3 covers 11 residues. Trimming stripped 8 bases from V and 7 bases from J, with 11 bases between. The V gene's germline CDR1 is SGHNT and CDR2 YYREEE (reference sequence).

This chain links TRBV30 with TRBJ1-2; D unclear. Trimming left V 4 bases short and J 1 base short, with 16 bases between. CDR3 length: 15 amino acids. Germline values: CDR1 GTSNPN, CDR2 SVGIG (reference sequence). The CDR3 coding sequence is TGTGCCTGGACCCGGGTGGAGACGGGTAACTATGGCTACACCTTC. This gives the protein CAWTRVETGNYGYTF.

V gene TRBV4-1 combines with J gene TRBJ1-2; 8 bases match TRBD1. The junction had 4 bases not matched to a gene; V was cut back by 6 bases and J by 4 bases. CDR3 length: 13 residues. Germline assignment: CDR1 MGHRA and CDR2 YSYEKL. This CDR3 reads CASSPTGGYGYTF. CDR3 DNA: TGCGCCAGCAGTCCTACAGGGGGCTATGGCTACACCTTC.

This chain's CDR3 is CASSLFQGFSGNTIYF. CDR3 DNA sequence: TGTGCCAGCAGCTTGTTCCAAGGGTTCTCTGGAAACACCATATATTTT. The gene calls are TRBV5-6 and TRBJ1-3, with D unresolved. Trimming pared 1 base from V and 0 bases from J, leaving 11 bases between. The CDR3 spans 16 residues. CDR1 is SGHDT and CDR2 is YYEEEE in the germline V gene.

V is TRBV2 and J is TRBJ2-3; 10 positions match TRBD1. CDR1 SNHLY and CDR2 FYNNEI come from the germline V gene. V was pared by 6 bases and J by 0 bases, with 6 bases of the junction left unmatched. The CDR3 has 16 amino acids. The CDR3 coding sequence is TGTGCCAGCAGGGGGGGACAGGGGTTTAGCACAGATACGCAGTATTTT. It is translated as CASRGGQGFSTDTQYF.

The chain employs TRBV7-2 and TRBJ2-1, with TRBD2 matching 13 bases. Germline V gene lookup returns CDR1 SGHTA and CDR2 FQGNSA. The CDR3 is 16 residues long. J lost 4 bases, V lost 5 bases, and 5 bases had no gene match. CDR3 sequence (DNA): TGTGCCAGCAGCCCGACTAGCGGGGGGTTTTACAATGAGCAGTTCTTC. Translation: CASSPTSGGFYNEQFF.

In this sample, this clone turned up once. This chain links TRBV6-5 with TRBJ1-2; tentatively, D is TRBD1 (6 bases). The CDR3 sequence is 15 residues long. Germline V gives CDR1 MNHEY, CDR2 SVGAGI. V dropped 6 bases and J dropped 3 bases, with 17 bases sitting between them. CDR3 protein: CASRSTRGRDYGYTF. CDR3 DNA: TGTGCCAGCAGGTCCACCAGGGGAAGGGACTATGGCTACACCTTC.